This is a list of T cell receptor beta chains from one sample in a study of T cell responses to AZD1222 COVID-19 vaccine. Sequencing was performed with immunoSEQ multiplex PCR; in TCRdb, only in-frame clones are kept and a portion is missing. Seen here are 180,000 or so clones, approximately 90% observed once, and the top ten hold around 26%. Sequences were derived from peripheral blood, sampled 28 days after the second AZD1222 dose. The receptors stem from an adult who received the AZD1222 COVID-19 vaccine. CDR3s include the opening cysteine and the closing phenylalanine or tryptophan. A D gene is named only where the DNA matches it firmly. Clone size is stated in some rows and not others, as once, few, many or a class when expanded.

TRBV20-1	TRBJ2-1	NA	NA	CSASWAMGGEQFF	TGCAGTGCTAGTTGGGCTATGGGTGGAGAGCAGTTCTTC
TRBV14	TRBJ2-5	NA	NA	CASSQGRKETQYF	TGTGCCAGCAGCCAAGGGAGAAAAGAGACCCAGTACTTC
TRBV12-3/TRBV12-4	TRBJ1-2	NA	NA	CASSELRGYTF	TGTGCCAGCAGTGAACTTCGGGGCTACACCTTC
TRBV23-1	TRBJ1-5	TRBD1	NA	CASSQDRVVSNQPQHF	TGCGCCAGCAGTCAGGACAGGGTTGTGAGCAATCAGCCCCAGCATTTT
TRBV28	TRBJ2-7	NA	NA	CASSDGPYEQYF	TGTGCCAGTTCCGACGGACCCTACGAGCAGTACTTC
TRBV5-1	TRBJ2-1	TRBD2	NA	CASSLELAGAYNEQFF	TGCGCCAGCAGCTTGGAACTAGCGGGGGCCTACAATGAGCAGTTCTTC
TRBV6-5	TRBJ2-7	NA	NA	CATEESGLGSYEQYF	TGTGCCACCGAGGAGTCAGGGCTTGGCTCCTACGAGCAGTACTTC
TRBV5-5	TRBJ2-7	TRBD2	NA	CASSLNPGLELSYEQYF	TGTGCCAGCAGCTTGAATCCCGGACTAGAGTTATCCTACGAGCAGTACTTC
TRBV7-3	TRBJ1-6	NA	NA	CASSLKWESPLHF	TGTGCCAGCAGCTTAAAATGGGAGTCACCCCTCCACTTT
TRBV28	TRBJ1-4	NA	NA	CASCNPNEKLFF	TGTGCCAGCTGTAACCCTAATGAAAAACTGTTTTTT
TRBV19	TRBJ1-1	NA	NA	CASTHEQGKTFF	TGTGCCAGTACCCATGAGCAGGGTAAGACTTTCTTT
TRBV6-2/TRBV6-3	TRBJ2-5	TRBD2	NA	CASSLSGSFETQYF	TGTGCCAGCAGTTTGAGCGGGAGTTTCGAGACCCAGTACTTC
TRBV28	TRBJ2-7	NA	NA	CASSPRENEQYF	TGTGCCAGCAGTCCGAGGGAAAACGAGCAGTACTTC
TRBV28	TRBJ1-4	NA	few	CASSSQQIREKLFF	TGTGCCAGCAGTTCGCAACAGATCCGAGAAAAACTGTTTTTT
TRBV7-3	TRBJ2-7	TRBD1	NA	CASSSTGGSYEQYF	TGTGCCAGCAGCTCGACAGGGGGTTCCTACGAGCAGTACTTC
TRBV6-2/TRBV6-3	TRBJ1-2	NA	NA	CASSYRPVTSGYGYTF	TGTGCCAGCAGTTACCGACCGGTTACTTCTGGGTATGGCTACACCTTC
TRBV9	TRBJ2-2	NA	NA	CASSVAQLGNTGELFF	TGTGCCAGCAGCGTAGCTCAACTGGGAAACACCGGGGAGCTGTTTTTT
TRBV28	TRBJ1-2	TRBD1	NA	CASSLPRARQGSGYTF	TGTGCCAGCAGTTTACCCAGGGCCCGACAGGGGAGTGGCTACACCTTC
TRBV2	TRBJ2-1	TRBD2	once	CASSLAGVGVDEQFF	TGTGCCAGCAGCCTGGCGGGGGTCGGGGTGGATGAGCAGTTCTTC
TRBV4-2	TRBJ2-1	TRBD2	NA	CASSQEGLAGGNEQFF	TGTGCCAGCAGCCAAGAAGGACTAGCGGGAGGAAATGAGCAGTTCTTC
TRBV29-1	TRBJ2-7	NA	NA	CSVEAPGSGGQYF	TGCAGCGTTGAAGCCCCGGGGAGCGGAGGGCAGTACTTC
TRBV5-1	TRBJ2-7	NA	NA	CASSHGGGGVSYEQYF	TGCGCCAGCAGCCACGGAGGCGGGGGCGTCTCCTACGAGCAGTACTTC
TRBV7-2	TRBJ1-1	NA	NA	CASSPAPGDTEAFF	TGTGCCAGCAGCCCAGCCCCCGGGGACACTGAAGCTTTCTTT
TRBV7-2	TRBJ2-2	TRBD1	few	CASSLRQGRVGTGELFF	TGTGCCAGCAGCTTAAGACAGGGGCGTGTGGGCACCGGGGAGCTGTTTTTT
TRBV30	TRBJ2-2	TRBD2	NA	CAGSSGGRWTGELFF	TGTGCTGGTAGCTCCGGCGGGAGGTGGACCGGGGAGCTGTTTTTT
TRBV28	TRBJ1-2	NA	NA	CASRRPAGGGYTF	TGTGCCAGTCGGAGACCGGCCGGTGGGGGCTACACCTTC
TRBV4-3	TRBJ1-4	NA	NA	CASSQKGLGEKLFF	TGCGCCAGCAGCCAAAAGGGTCTGGGGGAAAAACTGTTTTTT
TRBV28	TRBJ1-5	NA	once	CASRGGDQPQHF	TGTGCCAGCAGGGGTGGGGATCAGCCCCAGCATTTT
TRBV29-1	TRBJ2-1	TRBD1	once	CSVKGGRGQDNEQFF	TGCAGCGTTAAGGGCGGCAGGGGGCAGGACAATGAGCAGTTCTTC
TRBV9	TRBJ2-7	TRBD1	NA	CASSPGTVGYEQYF	TGTGCCAGCAGCCCAGGGACAGTAGGATACGAGCAGTACTTC
TRBV7-9	TRBJ1-4	TRBD1	NA	CASSRDRVIGEKLFF	TGTGCCAGCAGCCGTGACAGGGTTATTGGTGAAAAACTGTTTTTT
TRBV9	TRBJ2-5	TRBD2	NA	CASSVALAGSQETQYF	TGTGCCAGCAGCGTAGCGCTAGCGGGGTCCCAAGAGACCCAGTACTTC
TRBV7-7	TRBJ2-7	TRBD1	NA	CASSLNPGQGGQQYF	TGTGCTAGCAGCTTAAATCCGGGACAGGGGGGCCAGCAGTACTTC
TRBV15	TRBJ2-1	TRBD2	NA	CATSRDPQREGHEQFF	TGTGCCACCAGCAGAGATCCTCAGCGGGAGGGACATGAGCAGTTCTTC
TRBV5-1	TRBJ1-2	NA	NA	CASSFYRVPGTGGYTF	TGCGCCAGCAGCTTCTACCGGGTTCCGGGAACTGGAGGCTACACCTTC
TRBV6-5	TRBJ2-7	NA	NA	CASSHGTTPSYEQYF	TGTGCCAGCAGTCACGGGACAACTCCCTCCTACGAGCAGTACTTC
TRBV6-5	TRBJ2-7	TRBD1	once	CASRAYQGAAYEQYF	TGTGCCAGCAGAGCCTACCAGGGGGCGGCCTACGAGCAGTACTTC
TRBV5-1	TRBJ2-7	NA	NA	CASTSQGVSYEQYF	TGCGCCAGCACCTCTCAGGGAGTTTCCTACGAGCAGTACTTC
TRBV7-2	TRBJ2-5	TRBD1	NA	CASSLVSGSGGGGTQYF	TGTGCCAGCAGCTTAGTCTCGGGGTCAGGGGGTGGTGGGACCCAGTACTTC